These 5 T cell receptor beta chains were all obtained from the same sample, sequenced in a study of T cells in localized non-small cell lung cancer. Sequencing was performed with immunoSEQ multiplex PCR; in TCRdb, only in-frame clones are kept and a portion is missing. The sample holds over 30,000 clones, roughly 90% seen once. The starting material was peripheral blood, obtained before any cancer treatment. The receptors derive from a man aged 40 to 75 with stage I lung adenocarcinoma.

The chain combines TRBV6-5 with TRBJ1-1, with TRBD1 identical over 7 bases. The CDR3 loop spans 13 amino acids. J gave up 4 bases and V 6 bases, and 5 bases lay outside the gene matches. Germline V gene lookup returns CDR1 MNHEY and CDR2 SVGAGI. CDR3 loop: CASRPQGITEAFF. In nucleotides, the CDR3 is TGTGCCAGCAGGCCACAGGGGATCACTGAAGCTTTCTTT.

The chain uses TRBV19 and TRBJ2-7; D unresolved. The V gene's germline CDR1 is LNHDA and CDR2 SQIVND (reference sequence). There are 13 residues in the CDR3. V was trimmed by 1 base and J by 4 bases, leaving 8 bases between them. The CDR3 DNA is TGTGCCAGTAGTATAGTAGACGCGTACGAGCAGTACTTC. Translating gives CASSIVDAYEQYF.

The V gene is TRBV13, the J gene TRBJ2-3; D unresolved. The germline V gene has CDR1 PRHDT and CDR2 FYEKMQ (reference sequence). Trimming removed 6 bases from V and 1 base from J, with 11 bases in between. The length of the CDR3 is 14 residues. CDR3 sequence: CASRTSPGTDTQYF. The DNA for the CDR3 is TGTGCCAGCAGGACCAGTCCTGGCACAGATACGCAGTATTTT.

The chain has TRBV12-5 and TRBJ2-3; D gene ambiguous. The germline V and J ends were trimmed by 2 bases and 4 bases, with 4 bases remaining between them. The CDR3 runs 12 residues. Germline assignment: CDR1 LGHNT and CDR2 FRNRAP. Written as DNA, the CDR3 is TGTGCTAGTGGTTTGAGTCCAGATACGCAGTATTTT. It yields the protein CASGLSPDTQYF.

The chain carries TRBV18 and TRBJ1-4, with 7 positions matching TRBD1. The CDR3 extends over 17 amino acids. V lost 2 bases and J lost 0; bases outside the gene matches: 6. Germline V gene sequence: CDR1 KGHSH, CDR2 LQKENI. Here the CDR3 reads CASSPTNRGATNEKLFF. CDR3 DNA: TGTGCCAGCTCACCAACCAACAGGGGAGCAACTAATGAAAAACTGTTTTTT.